The text below deals with one T cell receptor (beta chain). The sample originates from a study of blood T cell repertoires in COVID-19. Overall study: Some COVID-19 samples were acute and others convalescent; all came from the United States, Italy and Spain. PBMCs, B-cell-depleted T cells, or T cells provided the cDNA or gDNA that made up the material.

As processed by the authors: Reference gene primers were amplified, and this amplification served to estimate nucleated cell counts. The method was immunoSEQ multiplex PCR; TCRdb's version includes in-frame clones alone and lacks a portion of them. The V and J calls and the clone size are those of that table, but D and trimming were determined from the DNA. The sample has fewer than 140,000 clones; 84% are singletons. The CDR3 has 16 residues. The ends were cut back, 2 bases at V and 0 bases at J, with 13 bases in the middle. Germline-derived CDR1 and CDR2 are MDHEN and SYDVKM. This sequence was found in a woman aged 55-70 years with acute or convalescent COVID-19. Source material: peripheral blood. The rearrangement links TRBV28 to TRBJ1-1, with a weak D call TRBD1 (5 bases). DNA of the CDR3: TGTGCCAGCAGTTTAATGCGGGGCTCGATGAACACTGAAGCTTTCTTT. Encoded protein: CASSLMRGSMNTEAFF. The complete variable domain, with remaining parts taken from reference TRBV28 and TRBJ1-1, reads DVKVTQSSRYLVKRTGEKVFLECVQDMDHENMFWYRQDPGLGLRLIYFSYDVKMKEKGDIPEGYSVSREKKERFSLILESASTNQTSMYLCASSLMRGSMNTEAFFGQGTRLTVV.